The source of this TCR beta chain is a study of cytomegalovirus exposure and HLA in healthy donors. The CDR3 totals 16 residues. V dropped 5 bases and J dropped 0 bases, with 13 bases sitting between them. CDR1 is LNHNV and CDR2 is YYDKDF in the germline V gene (reference sequence). TCRdb keeps only in-frame clones here, not all; method: immunoSEQ multiplex PCR. The sample includes some 87,000 clones, about 96% seen only once; the top ten take 1.3%. This chain uses TRBV15 with TRBJ1-4, with D hard to call. The sequence was obtained from a woman under 30 in good health and CMV-seronegative. Input material: PBMCs. The CDR3 loop is CATSATPGATNEKLFF. CDR3 in DNA: TGTGCCACCAGCGCAACTCCGGGAGCAACTAATGAAAAACTGTTTTTT.